A selection of T cell receptor beta chains follows, all from one sample in a study of T cells expressing NK-cell markers. Reanalyzing the 5' RACE reads, TCRdb keeps one entry per CDR3 protein, without DNA. Reported are approximately 150,000 distinct CDR3 sequences; the ten largest clones contain approximately 12%. Material: blood T cells: a sorted CD56 or NKG2C T cell subset, CD4+ or CD8+ T cells, or bulk PBMC T cells (not recorded which). These receptors all come from a man aged 18 to 35 in good health. Each CDR3 is given with its conserved first and last residue.

v_gene	len	j_gene	CDR3aa
TRBV7-9	15	TRBJ2-1	CASSSPRGIYNEQFF
TRBV20-1	14	TRBJ1-2	CSADTGTADYGYTF
TRBV20-1	12	TRBJ1-1	CSVRKGGTEAFF
TRBV27	13	TRBJ2-1	CASSLGHPNEQFF
TRBV28	14	TRBJ2-3	CATRTSGGTDTQYF
TRBV24-1	15	TRBJ2-1	CATGTGVGSYNEQFF
TRBV5-1	12	TRBJ1-1	CASSLTGTEAFF
TRBV7-2	16	TRBJ1-1	CASSLGHRVANTEAFF
TRBV7-8	12	TRBJ2-1	CASSLGGLDPIF
TRBV7-6	15	TRBJ2-5	CASSLSPGGQETQYF
TRBV12-3/TRBV12-4	14	TRBJ1-5	CASRENRGHQPQHF
TRBV9	16	TRBJ2-4	CASSPRDPPPQNIQYF
TRBV7-9	14	TRBJ1-2	CASRDDRGPLVYTF
TRBV29-1	14	TRBJ2-1	CSVTGLSSYNEQFF
TRBV7-9	13	TRBJ1-2	CASSTGQGNQYTF
TRBV14	19	TRBJ2-1	CASSQDGPSLAGVYNEQFF
TRBV6-1	15	TRBJ1-6	CASSSQDRGNSPLHF
TRBV19	15	TRBJ2-1	CASERLAGETNEQFF
TRBV7-9	14	TRBJ2-5	CASSLGGPQETQYF
TRBV15	12	TRBJ1-6	CATSTLGSPLHF
TRBV4-2	16	TRBJ2-3	CASSQQGPGRTDTQYF
TRBV12-3/TRBV12-4	13	TRBJ2-5	CASSPPSGETQYF
TRBV6-5	12	TRBJ1-4	CASSTTNEKLFF
TRBV12-3/TRBV12-4	15	TRBJ1-4	CASRLLDRTNEKLFF
TRBV4-3	15	TRBJ2-5	CASSQGTGGQETQYF
TRBV11-2	15	TRBJ2-1	CASSLGQGLYNEQFF
TRBV28	16	TRBJ1-5	CASSAEQGGGNQPQHF
TRBV12-3/TRBV12-4	15	TRBJ2-2	CAVALGGWNTGELFF
TRBV7-2	14	TRBJ2-1	CASSLGILGAEQFF
TRBV5-6	17	TRBJ2-7	CASSLPILGTGHYEQYF
TRBV19	15	TRBJ2-1	CASSKGTGLYNEQFF
TRBV5-5	17	TRBJ2-1	CASSFGVNGGPGGEQFF
TRBV15	14	TRBJ2-1	CATSRDRDRDEQFF
TRBV15	16	TRBJ2-7	CATSRAPTGYGHEQYF
TRBV7-9	14	TRBJ2-4	CASSWDLAKNIQYF
TRBV18	15	TRBJ2-2	CASSPGQGNTGELFF
TRBV11-2	17	TRBJ2-1	CASSLVPSGSRDNEQFF
TRBV6-1	16	TRBJ2-1	CASSDPDIYGYNEQFF
TRBV30	16	TRBJ2-5	CAWRRIAGDIHETQYF
TRBV20-1	15	TRBJ2-1	CSASGPSTPYNEQFF
TRBV20-1	17	TRBJ2-6	CSARDIGLSSGANVLTF
TRBV30	12	TRBJ2-3	CAWKPETDTQYF
TRBV4-3	16	TRBJ2-3	CASSQDTTSGMHTQYF
TRBV27	16	TRBJ2-1	CASSLSVAGLYNEQFF
TRBV28	14	TRBJ2-3	CASSDQSGTDTQYF
TRBV7-3	13	TRBJ1-1	CASSFTRGLPAFF
TRBV20-1	17	TRBJ2-1	CSVFGLAEGSSYNEQFF
TRBV20-1	14	TRBJ1-5	CSARDRDRNQPQHF
TRBV3-1	16	TRBJ2-1	CASSPLGLAGGDEQFF
TRBV4-2	16	TRBJ2-1	CASSQEGGLAFNEQFF
TRBV2	15	TRBJ2-7	CASSEAGGTTYEQYF